One sample yielded the 15 T cell receptor beta chains listed below, sequenced in a study of T cell changes during pregnancy in multiple sclerosis. Assay: immunoSEQ multiplex PCR; the TCRdb copy retains only in-frame clones and omits some. The sample yields roughly 62,000 clones, nearly 90% seen once. Source: peripheral blood, taken in the first trimester of pregnancy. These receptor sequences come from a female donor with multiple sclerosis, enrolled in a pregnancy study.

This rearrangement joins TRBV4-3 to TRBJ1-1; D is unresolved. V was pared by 0 bases and J by 1 base, with 9 bases between. Germline CDR1 and CDR2: LGHNA and YSLEER. The CDR3 has 15 amino acids. The DNA of the CDR3 is TGCGCCAGCAGCCAAGACAGGTTGTGGAACACTGAAGCTTTCTTT. Protein: CASSQDRLWNTEAFF.

This clone was counted a few times. The chain is built from TRBV5-1 and TRBJ1-1; possible D gene TRBD1, 5 bases. Trimming pared 2 bases from V and 7 bases from J, leaving 15 bases between. CDR1 is SGHRS and CDR2 is YFSETQ in the germline V gene. The length of the CDR3 is 14 residues. CDR3 sequence: CASSFSGTDREAFF. DNA of the CDR3: TGCGCCAGCAGCTTTTCCGGGACTGACCGTGAAGCTTTCTTT. The variable domain in full, with the rest retrieved from reference TRBV5-1 and TRBJ1-1, is KAGVTQTPRYLIKTRGQQVTLSCSPISGHRSVSWYQQTPGQGLQFLFEYFSETQRNKGNFPGRFSGRQFSNSRSEMNVSTLELGDSALYLCASSFSGTDREAFFGQGTRLTVV.

The genes are TRBV7-2 and TRBJ1-2; 8 nucleotides agree with TRBD1. From germline, CDR1 is SGHTA and CDR2 FQGNSA. Germline trimming cut 4 bases from V and 4 bases from J; bases unmatched to any gene: 11. CDR3 length: 16 amino acids. Here the CDR3 reads CASSSRLQGVGYGYTF. DNA of the CDR3: TGTGCCAGCAGCTCCCGGCTACAGGGGGTAGGCTATGGCTACACCTTC.

The V gene is TRBV7-2, the J gene TRBJ2-3; D ambiguous. V lost 4 bases and J lost 8, with 13 bases in between. Germline CDR1 reads SGHTA; CDR2 reads FQGNSA. The CDR3 sequence is 13 residues long. CDR3 sequence: CASSSVAISTQYF. The CDR3 DNA reads as TGTGCCAGCAGCTCCGTAGCAATAAGTACGCAGTATTTT.

This rearrangement joins TRBV6-5 to TRBJ1-4; D remains ambiguous. Trimming cost V 4 bases and J 8 bases, with 11 bases left between them. The germline V gene encodes CDR1 MNHEY and CDR2 SVGAGI. The CDR3 is made up of 13 amino acids. CDR3 coding DNA: TGTGCCAGCAGTTTAGGCGGATGGGAAAAACTGTTTTTT. It specifies CASSLGGWEKLFF.

The V call is TRBV10-1, the J call TRBJ1-1; D possibly corresponds to TRBD1 (5 bases). The CDR3 spans 13 residues. Germline values: CDR1 WNHNN, CDR2 SYGVQD (reference sequence). Deletions cut 5 bases from V and 4 bases from J, with 11 bases between. Written as DNA, the CDR3 is TGCGCCAGCAGTAAGACAGTTCCCACTGAAGCTTTCTTT. Its translation: CASSKTVPTEAFF.

The chain recombines TRBV5-4 with TRBJ2-3; D is unclear. CDR1 and CDR2 from the germline V gene are SGHNT and YYREEE (reference sequence). V was cut by 1 base and J by 8 bases, with 14 bases left in between. The CDR3 contains 14 residues. This chain's CDR3 is CASSLRSSLGTQYF. The CDR3 coding sequence is TGTGCCAGCAGCTTGAGGAGTTCCCTGGGTACGCAGTATTTT.

This clone was seen a few times. The V call is TRBV7-9, the J call TRBJ1-1, with D possibly matching TRBD1 (6 bases). Germline V lookup: CDR1 SEHNR, CDR2 FQNEAQ (reference sequence). Trimming removed 4 bases from V and 4 bases from J, with 7 bases in between. CDR3 length: 12 residues. In nucleotides, the CDR3 is TGTGCCAGCAGCTGGGACACCACTGAAGCTTTCTTT. This encodes CASSWDTTEAFF.

V usage is TRBV5-1 and J usage is TRBJ2-1, with TRBD1 as a possible D gene (6 bases). V was pared by 5 bases and J by 6 bases, with 18 bases between. Germline V gives CDR1 SGHRS, CDR2 YFSETQ. This CDR3 contains 15 residues. CDR3 protein: CASSYLGTRTNEQFF. DNA for the CDR3: TGCGCCAGCAGTTACTTGGGGACACGGACCAATGAGCAGTTCTTC.

The chain couples TRBV5-4 to TRBJ2-2, with D possibly being TRBD2 (6 bases). The germline CDR1 and CDR2 sequences are SGHNT and YYREEE (reference sequence). The CDR3 has 17 amino acids. V lost 4 bases, J lost 0 bases, and 16 bases lay in between. DNA for the CDR3: TGTGCCAGCAGCCTTCAACGCGGGACTCCGAACACCGGGGAGCTGTTTTTT. It codes for CASSLQRGTPNTGELFF.

The genes are TRBV19 and TRBJ1-5, with D possibly being TRBD1 (6 bases). CDR1 is LNHDA and CDR2 is SQIVND in the germline V gene (reference sequence). This CDR3 is 17 amino acids long. Trimming left V 3 bases short and J 0 bases short, with 15 bases between. This CDR3 is CASSIGRDIYSNQPQHF. CDR3 bases: TGTGCCAGTAGTATTGGTCGGGACATTTATAGCAATCAGCCCCAGCATTTT.

The rearrangement uses TRBV6-5 and TRBJ1-2, with D possibly matching TRBD1 (6 bases). V was clipped by 6 bases and J by 6 bases, with 14 bases between them. Germline CDR1 reads MNHEY; CDR2 reads SVGAGI. The CDR3 loop spans 13 amino acids. The CDR3 is CASRQGLPNGYTF. In nucleotides, the CDR3 is TGTGCCAGCAGACAGGGTCTCCCAAATGGCTACACCTTC.

This clone was counted only a few times. The rearrangement links TRBV21-1 to TRBJ2-7; the DNA was not compared with TRBD2, the D call given in the table. TRBV21-1 is described as a pseudogene. The CDR3 runs to 16 residues. The CDR3 reads CASSKEAGYALYEQYF. In DNA form, the CDR3 reads TGTGCCAGCAGCAAAGAGGCGGGATACGCTCTGTACGAGCAGTACTTC.

This rearrangement joins TRBV5-1 to TRBJ2-3, with 15 nucleotides matching TRBD2. The CDR3 loop spans 17 amino acids. Trimming cost V 4 bases and J 1 base; bases outside gene matches: 4. Germline loops: CDR1 SGHRS, CDR2 YFSETQ. CDR3 in DNA: TGCGCCAGCAGCCCTGGGACTAGCGGGGGGCGCACAGATACGCAGTATTTT. Amino acids: CASSPGTSGGRTDTQYF.

The chain is built from TRBV5-1 and TRBJ2-1; possibly TRBD2 for D (6 bases). Germline CDR1 SGHRS, CDR2 YFSETQ. Trimming stripped 5 bases from V and 4 bases from J, with 16 bases between. The CDR3 is 15 amino acids. The CDR3 sequence: CASRSDSGSYNEQFF. CDR3 coding DNA: TGCGCCAGCAGATCTGATAGCGGCTCTTACAATGAGCAGTTCTTC.